Detailed here is one T cell receptor (beta chain). This sample was included in a study of PD-L1 blockade in urothelial cancer. The data were produced by immunoSEQ multiplex PCR, yet TCRdb's version contains in-frame clones alone and is incomplete. The data contain tens of thousands of clones, approximately 80% of them singletons. The CDR3 runs 15 residues. With 2 bases removed from V and 6 bases from J, the gap between germline ends came to 15 bases. Germline V lookup: CDR1 SEHNR, CDR2 FQNEAQ (reference sequence). Urothelial carcinoma affected the patients, and it was locally advanced or metastatic. Per-patient samples, pretreatment and on-treatment, numbered 1 to 8.

The genes are TRBV7-9 and TRBJ2-3; unclear D gene. This receptor was taken from a man between 65 and 85 years old with urothelial cancer. This specimen consisted of PBMCs, obtained around atezolizumab (anti-PD-L1) treatment. CDR3 bases: TGTGCCAGCAGCTTACGATTGAAAACCGGTGATACGCAGTATTTT. Its protein is CASSLRLKTGDTQYF.